This T cell receptor beta chain was profiled in a study of beta chain features in type 1 diabetes. Findings of the study overall: Resolution of whether HLA type affects TCRB rearrangement was not achieved here. A moderate, significant TCRB CDR3 shortening appeared in type 1 diabetes across four CD4+ subsets.

With regard to this clone: As yet, its antigen is unknown.

Expressed TCRB transcripts were sequenced because the entire RNA isolate underwent reverse transcription. Some clones are missing from TCRdb's copy, which holds only in-frame ones; the method was immunoSEQ multiplex PCR. The sample yields 95,000 to 110,000 clones, under 30% seen once. Stem cell-like memory, regulatory, central memory and naive CD4+ cells were sorted via CD45RO/CCR7/CD25/CD127/CD95/CD27. All sorted populations exceeded 98% purity. Germline lookup yields CDR1 LNHDA and CDR2 SQIVND (reference sequence). Trimming cost V 8 bases and J 5 bases; bases outside gene matches: 11. The CDR3 is 14 amino acids.

This receptor was identified in a woman under 30 with type 1 diabetes. This chain uses TRBV19 with TRBJ2-5, with 7 nucleotides matching TRBD1. The sequenced material came from central memory CD4+ T cells from blood. In DNA, the CDR3 is TGTGCCAGTCAATCCAGGGGGTCTTGGGAGACCCAGTACTTC. It specifies CASQSRGSWETQYF. Full variable domain (outside the CDR3, taken from reference TRBV19 and TRBJ2-5): DGGITQSPKYLFRKEGQNVTLSCEQNLNHDAMYWYRQDPGQGLRLIYYSQIVNDFQKGDIAEGYSVSREKKESFPLTVTSAQKNPTAFYLCASQSRGSWETQYFGPGTRLLVL.